The present T cell receptor beta chain was sequenced within a study of OX40 agonist ivuxolimab in advanced cancers. In the study overall: An agonistic human IgG2 monoclonal antibody against OX40 (CD134) was given. Prior checkpoint blockade (anti-PD-1, anti-PD-L1 or anti-CTLA-4) was permitted; 35% to 50% had it.

With respect to this clone: What it binds is not known.

Some clones are missing from TCRdb's copy, which holds only in-frame ones; the method was immunoSEQ multiplex PCR. The table has fewer than 65,000 clones, 91% seen once; the top ten hold roughly 4.1%. CDR3 length: 17 residues. Study findings and constraints: Clonal expansion from baseline to week 6 occurred in both CD4+ and CD8+ T cells.

This receptor was obtained from an adult with an advanced solid tumor such as melanoma, head and neck, liver or kidney cancer. The chain uses TRBV21-1 and TRBJ1-2. TRBV21-1 is recorded as a pseudogene. The starting material was CD4+ or CD8+ T cells sorted from blood, obtained in a trial of the OX40 agonist ivuxolimab. The CDR3 DNA sequence: TGTGCCAGCAGCAAAGGAAGGCGGTTAAGCCACCCCATGGGCTACACCTTC. It is translated as CASSKGRRLSHPMGYTF.